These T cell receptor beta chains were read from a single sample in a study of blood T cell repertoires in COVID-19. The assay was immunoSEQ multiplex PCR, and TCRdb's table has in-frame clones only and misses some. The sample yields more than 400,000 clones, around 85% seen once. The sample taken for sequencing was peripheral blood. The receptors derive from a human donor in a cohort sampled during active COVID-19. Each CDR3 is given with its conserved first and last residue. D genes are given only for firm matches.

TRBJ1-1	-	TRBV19	CASSIGGGDTEAFF
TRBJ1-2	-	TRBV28	CASSLTDRNGYTF
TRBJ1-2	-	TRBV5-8	CASSSSGGYTF
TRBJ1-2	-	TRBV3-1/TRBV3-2	CASSQPGDYGYTF
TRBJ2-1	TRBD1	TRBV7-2	CASSLRQGPYNEQFF
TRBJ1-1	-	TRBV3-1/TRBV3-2	CASGRGRAEAFF
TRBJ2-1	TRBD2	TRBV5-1	CASSTISGSSYNEQFF
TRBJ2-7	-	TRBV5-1	CASSFAEISSYEQYF
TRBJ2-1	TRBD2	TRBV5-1	CASSLVVAGGNEQFF
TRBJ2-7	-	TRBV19	CASSMSTSPSYEQYF
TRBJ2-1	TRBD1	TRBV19	CASSLFTGGNEQFF
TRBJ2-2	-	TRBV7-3	CASSLRRRQENTGELFF
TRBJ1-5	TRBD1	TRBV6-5	CASSLDRVGNQPQHF
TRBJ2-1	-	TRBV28	CASSLDREQFF
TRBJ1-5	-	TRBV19	CASSFLEGSNQPQHF
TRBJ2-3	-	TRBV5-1	CAQANTQYF
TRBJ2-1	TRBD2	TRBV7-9	CASSLGGAQVNEQFF
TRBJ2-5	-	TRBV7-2	CASSNRLEGGGETQYF
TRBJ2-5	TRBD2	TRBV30	CAWSELAGYQETQYF
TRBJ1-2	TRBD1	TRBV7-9	CASSLARQGFAYGYTF
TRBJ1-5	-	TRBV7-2	CASSSRSNQPQHF
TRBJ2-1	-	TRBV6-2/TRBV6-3	CASSTVGGGRSSEQFF